These 18 T cell receptor beta chains originate from one sample sequenced in a study of radiotherapy plus CTLA-4 blockade in lung cancer. Measured with immunoSEQ multiplex PCR; TCRdb has only the in-frame clones, and not every one. Here the sample spans over 75,000 clones, around four fifths being singletons. The sequences come from peripheral blood, collected from a patient treated with radiotherapy plus ipilimumab. The receptor set was obtained from a human donor with non-small cell lung cancer who had stable disease on radiotherapy plus ipilimumab.

This clone has a handful of counts. The chain carries TRBV10-1 and TRBJ2-7; D is possibly TRBD2 (6 bases). In germline, CDR1 is WNHNN, CDR2 SYGVQD (reference sequence). CDR3 length: 14 residues. Trimming took 7 bases from V and 4 from J, leaving 17 bases between them. CDR3 coding DNA: TGCGCCAGCACAGTCGGCGGGACCCAATACGAGCAGTACTTC. This gives the protein CASTVGGTQYEQYF.

This chain links TRBV5-1 with TRBJ2-5; 7 positions agree with TRBD2. In germline, CDR1 is SGHRS, CDR2 YFSETQ. The CDR3 covers 14 residues. V trimming: 4 bases; J trimming: 4 bases; junction bases outside the gene matches: 7. This chain's CDR3 is CASSVGLSTETQYF. As DNA, the CDR3 is TGCGCCAGCAGCGTGGGACTATCAACAGAGACCCAGTACTTC. The full variable domain, rest sourced from reference TRBV5-1 and TRBJ2-5, is KAGVTQTPRYLIKTRGQQVTLSCSPISGHRSVSWYQQTPGQGLQFLFEYFSETQRNKGNFPGRFSGRQFSNSRSEMNVSTLELGDSALYLCASSVGLSTETQYFGPGTRLLVL.

This sequence joins TRBV9 and TRBJ2-1; 11 bases are a match to TRBD2. Per the germline V gene, CDR1 is SGDLS and CDR2 is YYNGEE. Trimming took 3 bases from V and 8 from J; bases not matched to a gene: 4. This CDR3 is built from 14 residues. The CDR3 nucleotides read TGTGCCAGCAGCGGTAGCGGGAGGGCCCATGAGCAGTTCTTC. This gives the protein CASSGSGRAHEQFF.

The CDR3 reads CASSLQTYNEQFF. CDR3 DNA: TGTGCCAGCAGCTTGCAAACCTACAATGAGCAGTTCTTC. The chain links TRBV7-2 to TRBJ2-1; D unclear. This CDR3 is 13 amino acids long. Per germline, CDR1 SGHTA and CDR2 FQGNSA. Trimming pared 3 bases from V and 2 bases from J, leaving 5 bases between.

The chain couples TRBV6-1 to TRBJ1-3, with D unclear. CDR3 size: 14 residues. V was trimmed by 7 bases and J by 3 bases, leaving 13 bases between them. The germline V gene has CDR1 MNHNS and CDR2 SASEGT. The CDR3 region has the DNA TGTGCCAGCATGTTACTGGGTTTTGGAAACACCATATATTTT. This encodes CASMLLGFGNTIYF.

This clone came up a few times. This chain joins TRBV7-2 and TRBJ1-6, with 10 bases identical to TRBD1. The CDR3 runs to 17 residues. From germline, CDR1 is SGHTA and CDR2 FQGNSA. V was clipped by 3 bases and J by 9 bases; unmatched bases: 11. CDR3 nucleotides: TGTGCCAGCAGCTTGACCGGGACAGGGGCCGTAGGTTCACCCCTCCACTTT. Encoded protein: CASSLTGTGAVGSPLHF.

The chain carries TRBV9 and TRBJ2-2; D not certain. Between the trimmed V and J ends, which lost 0 bases and 7 bases, there was a span of 4 bases. Per the germline V gene, CDR1 is SGDLS and CDR2 is YYNGEE. This CDR3 contains 12 residues. Here the CDR3 DNA reads TGTGCCAGCAGCGTAGCCGGCGGGGAGCTGTTTTTT. It specifies CASSVAGGELFF.

V gene TRBV2 combines with J gene TRBJ2-2; perhaps TRBD1 as D (5 bases). The CDR3 contains 14 residues. CDR1 is SNHLY, CDR2 FYNNEI, per germline. V was pared by 7 bases and J by 1 base, with 10 bases between. The CDR3 DNA sequence: TGTGCCAGCATAGGTCAGGGGAACACCGGGGAGCTGTTTTTT. It encodes CASIGQGNTGELFF. Supplemented by reference TRBV2 and TRBJ2-2, the full variable domain reads EPEVTQTPSHQVTQMGQEVILRCVPISNHLYFYWYRQILGQKVEFLVSFYNNEISEKSEIFDDQFSVERPDGSNFTLKIRSTKLEDSAMYFCASIGQGNTGELFFGEGSRLTVL.

The chain is built from TRBV4-1 and TRBJ1-3; the D is unclear. CDR3 length: 16 amino acids. Per the germline V gene, CDR1 is MGHRA and CDR2 is YSYEKL. Trimming shortened V by 0 bases and J by 4 bases, and 13 bases separated the two germline ends. The CDR3 DNA sequence: TGCGCCAGCAGCCAAGAAATCGCAAGTATGGGAAACACCATATATTTT. Encoded protein: CASSQEIASMGNTIYF.

The gene calls are TRBV5-6 and TRBJ2-2; D is uncertain. V was shortened by 4 bases and J by 5 bases, with 18 bases between the two germline ends. This CDR3 is 16 amino acids long. Germline V CDR1 and CDR2: SGHDT, YYEEEE. DNA of the CDR3: TGTGCCAGCAGCCCCGCTACAGCCCTAGAAACCGGGGAGCTGTTTTTT. Amino acid sequence: CASSPATALETGELFF.

The chain joins TRBV28 to TRBJ1-2; no reliable D call. Germline V gene sequence: CDR1 MDHEN, CDR2 SYDVKM. The CDR3 contains 12 residues. V was shortened by 2 bases and J by 4 bases, with 5 bases between the two germline ends. CDR3 in amino acids: CASSLVGYGYTF. The CDR3 nucleotides are TGTGCCAGCAGTTTAGTGGGCTATGGCTACACCTTC.

This rearrangement joins TRBV5-8 to TRBJ2-1; 9 nucleotides align to TRBD2. V shed 5 bases and J 5 bases; nucleotides not matched to a gene: 14. CDR1 and CDR2 from the germline V gene are SGHTS and YDEGEE. This CDR3 region has 17 residues. CDR3 nucleotide sequence: TGTGCCAGCAGTCTTACGAGGGGACTAGCTCGCCACAATGAGCAGTTCTTC. It yields the protein CASSLTRGLARHNEQFF. Drawing the rest from reference TRBV5-8 and TRBJ2-1, the complete variable domain is EAGVTQSPTHLIKTRGQQATLRCSPISGHTSVYWYQQALGLGLQFLLWYDEGEERNRGNFPPRFSGRQFPNYSSELNVNALELEDSALYLCASSLTRGLARHNEQFFGPGTRLTVL.

The DNA for the CDR3 is TGTGCCAGCAGTGAGTTCCCCGGGACAAAAGAGACCCAGTACTTC. This encodes CASSEFPGTKETQYF. The chain employs TRBV2 and TRBJ2-5, with D tentatively TRBD1 (6 bases). The length of the CDR3 is 15 residues. The germline gives CDR1 SNHLY, CDR2 FYNNEI. V was clipped by 3 bases and J by 3 bases, with 14 bases between them.

This sequence joins TRBV29-1 and TRBJ2-7; no firm D call. The CDR3 is 11 residues long. V lost 4 bases, J lost 7 bases, and 11 bases lay in between. CDR1 is SQVTM, CDR2 ANQGSEA, per germline. The CDR3 sequence is CSVGISSEQYF. The CDR3 nucleotides read TGCAGCGTTGGGATAAGTAGTGAGCAGTACTTC.

The genes are TRBV14 and TRBJ2-1; D unclear. V dropped 2 bases and J dropped 7 bases, with 3 bases sitting between them. CDR3 length: 11 residues. Germline values: CDR1 SGHDN, CDR2 FVKESK. The CDR3 coding sequence is TGTGCCAGCAGCCAAAGGAATGAGCAGTTCTTC. Encoded protein: CASSQRNEQFF.

The V gene is TRBV18, the J gene TRBJ2-3; D tentatively fits TRBD1 or TRBD2 (6 bases each). Trimming left V 3 bases short and J 0 bases short, with 13 bases between. Germline V gives CDR1 KGHSH, CDR2 LQKENI. The CDR3 covers 16 residues. The CDR3 coding sequence is TGTGCCAGCTCACCGACGGGGGCGCAGAGCACAGATACGCAGTATTTT. Translation gives CASSPTGAQSTDTQYF.

This clone occurred a few times. This chain connects TRBV20-1 to TRBJ1-1, with D unclear. The CDR3 consists of 11 residues. Trimming cost V 3 bases and J 1 base, with 3 bases left between them. Germline CDR1 and CDR2: DFQATT and SNEGSKA (reference sequence). The CDR3 coding sequence is TGCAGTGCTAGCCGGAACACTGAAGCTTTCTTT. Protein product: CSASRNTEAFF.

The chain links TRBV28 to TRBJ1-2; D unclear. Germline V gene data show CDR1 as MDHEN and CDR2 as SYDVKM. The CDR3 spans 15 residues. V lost 2 bases to trimming and J lost 4 bases, with 14 bases between them. The CDR3 is CASSLTAALGYGYTF. The CDR3 DNA follows: TGTGCCAGCAGTTTAACGGCCGCGCTTGGCTATGGCTACACCTTC.